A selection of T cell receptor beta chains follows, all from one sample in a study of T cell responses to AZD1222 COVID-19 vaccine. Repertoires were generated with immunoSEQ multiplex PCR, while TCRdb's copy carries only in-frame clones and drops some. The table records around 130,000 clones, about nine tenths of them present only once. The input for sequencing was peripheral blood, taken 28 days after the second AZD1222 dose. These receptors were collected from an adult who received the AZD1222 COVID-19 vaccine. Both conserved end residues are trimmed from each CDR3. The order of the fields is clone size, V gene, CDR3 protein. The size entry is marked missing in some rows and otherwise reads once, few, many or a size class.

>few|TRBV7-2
ASSLGLSTGEQY
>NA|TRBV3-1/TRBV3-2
ASRPHEGGNNSPLH
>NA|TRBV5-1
ASSLAGTGDGYT
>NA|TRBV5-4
ASSLRTGGAVEAF
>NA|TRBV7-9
ASGMGAINSPLH
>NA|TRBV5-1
ASSLAGQYNEQF
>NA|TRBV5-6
ASTREYGYT
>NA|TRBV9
ASSSRLAGINEQY
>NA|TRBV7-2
ASSLVGGATNTEAF
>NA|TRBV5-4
ASSFREQF
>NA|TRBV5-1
ASSSQLGNEKLF
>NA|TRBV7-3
ASSALAGGADTQY
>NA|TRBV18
ASSPIAQDHGYT
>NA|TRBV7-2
ASSPDRTYGPQH
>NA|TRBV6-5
ASRRGGSEAF
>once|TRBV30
AWSAPGAGGGNIQY
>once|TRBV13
ASSLGGRGGAYNEQF
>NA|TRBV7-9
AAQTDNYGYT
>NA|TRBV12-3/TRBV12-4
ASSLGTSLGYT
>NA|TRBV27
ASRLQGTYEQY
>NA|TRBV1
TSSQDGAPRRGIGNTIY
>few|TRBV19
ASSFLEGKVFTGELF
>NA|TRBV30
AWSVSPSDEQF
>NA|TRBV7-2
ASSLETVYGYT
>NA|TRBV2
ASSELGQSPQH
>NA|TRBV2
AGAAQGVGQPQH
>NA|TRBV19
ASSMRSHYEQY
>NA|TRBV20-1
SASVVRQDRATNYGYT
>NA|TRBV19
ATSLQDQETQY
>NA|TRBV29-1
SVEVRGTEAF
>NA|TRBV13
ASSPGTEGLLPRRGTDTQY
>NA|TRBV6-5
ASSYRTGLAGYT
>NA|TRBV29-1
SVDSYGYT
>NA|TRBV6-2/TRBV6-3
ASSYQAPNYEQY
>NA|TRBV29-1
SVGDLYEQY
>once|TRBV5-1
ASSLGASGRAGGNEQF
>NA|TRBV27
ASSLSGQGTYEQY
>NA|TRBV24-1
ATSYSDTQY
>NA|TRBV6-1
ASSGGNRVSARQPQH
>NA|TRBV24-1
ATSGEGNQPQH
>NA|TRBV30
AWRAPENTGELF
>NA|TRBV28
ASKGRIHYEQY
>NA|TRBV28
ASSLAGRSNQPQH
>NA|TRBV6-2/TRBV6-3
ASSYGDQPQH
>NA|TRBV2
ASRDRSQNEQF
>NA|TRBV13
ASSFRLGLAKNIQY
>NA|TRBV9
ASTGITGELF
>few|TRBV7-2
ASSSSGRVQF
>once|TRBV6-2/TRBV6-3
ASSYLRLPNTEAF